This T cell receptor beta chain was captured by sequencing in a study of CD8 T cell repertoires and HIV-1 epitope variants. About the study: Each of Twenty-five Gag and Nef epitope peptides stimulated a separate culture. Control wells had CMV/EBV/flu peptides, negative Ebola AY9, or no peptide.

TCRdb's table, derived via immunoSEQ multiplex PCR, lists solely in-frame clones and lacks some. In the table there are about 5,400 clones, roughly 73% of which are singletons. As concerns this clone: The target antigen is unknown.

Trimming cost V 0 bases and J 5 bases, with 12 bases left between them. Per germline, CDR1 SGDLS and CDR2 YYNGEE. This CDR3 spans 14 amino acids. The chain recombines TRBV9 with TRBJ2-7, with D tentatively TRBD2 (5 bases). The sample consisted of cultured CD8+ T cells derived from PBMCs. The receptor was derived from a male donor with HIV. CDR3 nucleotides: TGTGCCAGCAGCGTAGGAGGGCGTGCGGACGAGCAGTACTTC. Amino acids: CASSVGGRADEQYF.